The 7 T cell receptor beta chains below come from one sample, sequenced in a study of T cell responses to AZD1222 COVID-19 vaccine listed by TCRdb under 2021. The library was prepared using the immunoSEQ multiplex PCR assay. Here the immuneACCESS table is served through TCRdb, limited to in-frame sequences with V and J called. Missing clones are a known gap in these copies; in checked studies unresolved V genes cover under half, and the rest lacks a known reason. The sample table shows around 100,000 clones, and approximately 87% are seen once. Around 3.8% of the sample is held by the ten biggest clonotypes. The meaning of the sample's time point label: baseline before first vaccination. This specimen's treatment or condition label, interpreted: meningococcal conjugate vaccine given as trial control. The material sequenced was peripheral blood, taken on day 0 of MenACWY control vaccination. All receptors come from an adult in good health.

This clone was counted only a few times. This chain connects TRBV4-3 to TRBJ1-1; D gene uncertain. The CDR3 loop spans 13 amino acids. V dropped 1 base and J dropped 0 bases, with 3 bases sitting between them. From germline, CDR1 is LGHNA and CDR2 YSLEER. The CDR3 DNA follows: TGCGCCAGCAGCCAAGCGGTGAACACTGAAGCTTTCTTT. Residues: CASSQAVNTEAFF.

The chain employs TRBV7-2 and TRBJ1-2; a possible D gene is TRBD1 (5 bases). The V end lost 1 base, the J end lost 4 bases, and 7 bases lay between the germline ends. The CDR3 is made up of 13 amino acids. CDR1 is SGHTA and CDR2 is FQGNSA in the germline V gene. The CDR3 nucleotides read TGTGCCAGCAGCTTAGGACAGAGCTATGGCTACACCTTC. This translates into CASSLGQSYGYTF.

This rearrangement joins TRBV15 to TRBJ1-3; D is uncertain. Per the germline V gene, CDR1 is LNHNV and CDR2 is YYDKDF (reference sequence). V was trimmed by 2 bases and J by 0 bases, leaving 11 bases between them. This CDR3 contains 16 residues. The CDR3 loop reads CATSRPTGLSGNTIYF. DNA of the CDR3: TGTGCCACCAGCAGACCTACTGGGCTCTCTGGAAACACCATATATTTT.

The chain is built from TRBV9 and TRBJ1-2; D not resolved. Per germline, CDR1 SGDLS and CDR2 YYNGEE. V was trimmed by 3 bases and J by 0 bases, leaving 12 bases between them. This CDR3 is built from 15 residues. CDR3 region: CASSAWAEANYGYTF. The CDR3 coding sequence is TGTGCCAGCAGCGCCTGGGCGGAAGCTAACTATGGCTACACCTTC.

This rearrangement joins TRBV10-3 to TRBJ2-7; 10 nucleotides align to TRBD2. The CDR3 sequence is 16 residues long. V gave up 6 bases and J gave up 5 bases; unmatched junction bases: 13. CDR1 and CDR2 (germline): ENHRY, SYGVKD. The CDR3 loop reads CAIRGVASGRSDEQYF. The CDR3 DNA follows: TGTGCCATCAGGGGGGTGGCTAGCGGGAGATCGGACGAGCAGTACTTC.

This clone was counted between two and nine times. This CDR3 is CASTRTVNQPQHF. CDR3 nucleotide sequence: TGTGCCAGCACCCGGACAGTCAATCAGCCCCAGCATTTT. The chain links TRBV5-8 to TRBJ1-5, with D maybe TRBD1 (6 bases). CDR1 and CDR2 (germline): SGHTS, YDEGEE. V lost 6 bases and J lost 3, with 10 bases in between. The CDR3 runs 13 residues.

V gene TRBV3-1 (or the pseudogene TRBV3-2) combines with J gene TRBJ1-5; D not resolved. Germline assignment: CDR1 LGHDT and CDR2 YNNKEL (reference sequence). Trimming shortened V by 4 bases and J by 7 bases, and 5 bases separated the two germline ends. The CDR3 runs 11 residues. The CDR3 reads CASSPGQPQHF. The CDR3 region has the DNA TGTGCCAGCAGCCCCGGCCAGCCCCAGCATTTT.